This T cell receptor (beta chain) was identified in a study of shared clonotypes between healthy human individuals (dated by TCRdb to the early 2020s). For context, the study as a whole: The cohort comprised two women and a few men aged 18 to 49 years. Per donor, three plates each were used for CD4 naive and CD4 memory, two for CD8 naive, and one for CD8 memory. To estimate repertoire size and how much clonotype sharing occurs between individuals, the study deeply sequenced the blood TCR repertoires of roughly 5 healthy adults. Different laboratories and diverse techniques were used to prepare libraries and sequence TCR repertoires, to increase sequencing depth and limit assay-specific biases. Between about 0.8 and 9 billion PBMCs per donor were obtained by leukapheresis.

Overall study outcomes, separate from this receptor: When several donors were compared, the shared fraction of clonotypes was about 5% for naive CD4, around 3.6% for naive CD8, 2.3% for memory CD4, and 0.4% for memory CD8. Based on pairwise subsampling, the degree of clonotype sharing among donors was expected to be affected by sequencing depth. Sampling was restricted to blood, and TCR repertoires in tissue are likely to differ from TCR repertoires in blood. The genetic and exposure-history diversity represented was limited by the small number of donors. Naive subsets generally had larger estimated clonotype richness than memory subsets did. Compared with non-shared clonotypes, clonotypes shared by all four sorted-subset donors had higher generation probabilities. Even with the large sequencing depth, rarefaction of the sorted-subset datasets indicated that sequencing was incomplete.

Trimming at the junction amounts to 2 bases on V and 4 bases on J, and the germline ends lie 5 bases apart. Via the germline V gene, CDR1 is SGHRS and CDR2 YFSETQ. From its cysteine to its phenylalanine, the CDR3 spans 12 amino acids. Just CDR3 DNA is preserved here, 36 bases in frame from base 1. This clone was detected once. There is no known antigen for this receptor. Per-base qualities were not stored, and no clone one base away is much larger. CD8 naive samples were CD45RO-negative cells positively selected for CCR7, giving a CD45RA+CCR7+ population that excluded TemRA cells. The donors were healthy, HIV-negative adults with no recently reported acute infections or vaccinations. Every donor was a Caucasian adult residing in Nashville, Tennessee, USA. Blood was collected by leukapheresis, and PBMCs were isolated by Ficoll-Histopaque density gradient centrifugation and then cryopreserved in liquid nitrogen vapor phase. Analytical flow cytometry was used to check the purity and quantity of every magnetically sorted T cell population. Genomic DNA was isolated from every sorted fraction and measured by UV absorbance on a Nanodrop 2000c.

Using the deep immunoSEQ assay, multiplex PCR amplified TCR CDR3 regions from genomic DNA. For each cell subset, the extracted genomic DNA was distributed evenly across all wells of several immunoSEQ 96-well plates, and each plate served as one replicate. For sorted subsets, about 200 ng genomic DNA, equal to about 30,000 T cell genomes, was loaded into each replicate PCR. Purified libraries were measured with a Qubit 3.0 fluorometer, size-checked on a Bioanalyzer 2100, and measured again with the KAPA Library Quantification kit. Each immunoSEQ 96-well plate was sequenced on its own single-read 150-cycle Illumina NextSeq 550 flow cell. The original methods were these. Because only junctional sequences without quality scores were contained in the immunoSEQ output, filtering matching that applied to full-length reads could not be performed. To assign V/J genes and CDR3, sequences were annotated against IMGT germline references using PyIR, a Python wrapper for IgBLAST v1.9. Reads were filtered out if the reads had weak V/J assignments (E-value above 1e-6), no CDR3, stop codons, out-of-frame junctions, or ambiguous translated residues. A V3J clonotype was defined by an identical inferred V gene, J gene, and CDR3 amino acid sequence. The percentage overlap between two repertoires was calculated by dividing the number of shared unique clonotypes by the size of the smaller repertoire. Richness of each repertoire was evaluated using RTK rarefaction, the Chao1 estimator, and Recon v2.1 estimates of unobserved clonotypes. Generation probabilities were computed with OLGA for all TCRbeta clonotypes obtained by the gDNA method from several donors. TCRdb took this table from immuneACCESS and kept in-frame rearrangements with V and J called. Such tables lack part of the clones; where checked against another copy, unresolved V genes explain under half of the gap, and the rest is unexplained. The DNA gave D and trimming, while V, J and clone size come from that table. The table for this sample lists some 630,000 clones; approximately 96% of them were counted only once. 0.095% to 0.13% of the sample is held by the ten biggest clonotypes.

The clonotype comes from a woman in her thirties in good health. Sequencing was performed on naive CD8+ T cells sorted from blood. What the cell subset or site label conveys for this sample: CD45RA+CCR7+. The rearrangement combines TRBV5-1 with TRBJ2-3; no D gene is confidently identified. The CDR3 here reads CASSFWSDTQYF. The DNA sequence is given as TGCGCCAGCAGCTTTTGGTCAGATACGCAGTATTTT.